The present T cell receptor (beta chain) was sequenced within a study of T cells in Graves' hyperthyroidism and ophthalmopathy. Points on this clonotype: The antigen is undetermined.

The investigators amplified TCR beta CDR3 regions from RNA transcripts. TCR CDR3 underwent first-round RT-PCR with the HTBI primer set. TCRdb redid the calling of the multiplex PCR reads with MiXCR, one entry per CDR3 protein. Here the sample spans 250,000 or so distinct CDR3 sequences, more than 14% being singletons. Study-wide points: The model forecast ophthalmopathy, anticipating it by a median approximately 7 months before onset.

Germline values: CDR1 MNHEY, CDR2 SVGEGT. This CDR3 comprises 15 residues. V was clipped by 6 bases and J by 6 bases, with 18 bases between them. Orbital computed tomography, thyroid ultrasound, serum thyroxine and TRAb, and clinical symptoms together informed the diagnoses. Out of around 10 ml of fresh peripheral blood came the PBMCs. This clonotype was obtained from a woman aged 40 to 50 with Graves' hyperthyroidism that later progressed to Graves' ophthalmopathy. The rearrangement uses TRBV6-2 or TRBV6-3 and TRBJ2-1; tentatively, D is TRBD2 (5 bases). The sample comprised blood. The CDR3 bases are TGTGCCAGCAGGGATCACGCCCTGGGAGTCAATGAGCAGTTCTTC. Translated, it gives CASRDHALGVNEQFF.